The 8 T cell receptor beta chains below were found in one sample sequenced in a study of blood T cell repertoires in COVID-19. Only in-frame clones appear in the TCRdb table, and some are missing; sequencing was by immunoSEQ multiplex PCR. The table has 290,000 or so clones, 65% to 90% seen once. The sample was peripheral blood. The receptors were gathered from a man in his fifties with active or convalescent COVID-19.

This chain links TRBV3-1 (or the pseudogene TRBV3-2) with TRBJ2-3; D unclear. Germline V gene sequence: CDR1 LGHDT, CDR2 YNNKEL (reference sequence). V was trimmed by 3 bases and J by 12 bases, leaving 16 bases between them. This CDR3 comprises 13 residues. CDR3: CASSQLPLGPQYF. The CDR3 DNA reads TGTGCCAGCAGCCAGCTGCCGCTAGGCCCCCAGTATTTT.

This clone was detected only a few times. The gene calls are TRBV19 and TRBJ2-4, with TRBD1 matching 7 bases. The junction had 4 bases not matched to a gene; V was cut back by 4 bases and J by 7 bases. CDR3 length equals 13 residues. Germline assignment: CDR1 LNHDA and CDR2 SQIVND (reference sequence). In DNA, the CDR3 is TGTGCCAGTAGTACCACACAGGGGAACATTCAGTACTTC. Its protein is CASSTTQGNIQYF.

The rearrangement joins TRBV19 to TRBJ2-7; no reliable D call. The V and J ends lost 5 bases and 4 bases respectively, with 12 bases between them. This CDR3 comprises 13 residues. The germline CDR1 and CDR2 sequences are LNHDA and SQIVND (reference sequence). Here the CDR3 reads CASSSKLWYEQYF. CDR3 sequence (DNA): TGTGCCAGTAGTTCGAAGCTGTGGTACGAGCAGTACTTC.

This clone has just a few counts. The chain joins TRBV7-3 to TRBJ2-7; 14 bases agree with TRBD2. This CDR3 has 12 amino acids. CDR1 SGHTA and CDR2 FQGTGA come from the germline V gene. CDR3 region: CASSPTSGRAVV. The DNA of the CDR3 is TGTGCCAGCAGCCCGACTAGCGGGAGGGCCGTTGTC.

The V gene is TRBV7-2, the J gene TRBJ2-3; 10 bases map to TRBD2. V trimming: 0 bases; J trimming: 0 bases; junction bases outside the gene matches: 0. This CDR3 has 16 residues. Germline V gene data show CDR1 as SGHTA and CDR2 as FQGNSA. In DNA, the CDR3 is TGTGCCAGCAGCTTAGCGGGACTAGCGAGCACAGATACGCAGTATTTT. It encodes CASSLAGLASTDTQYF.

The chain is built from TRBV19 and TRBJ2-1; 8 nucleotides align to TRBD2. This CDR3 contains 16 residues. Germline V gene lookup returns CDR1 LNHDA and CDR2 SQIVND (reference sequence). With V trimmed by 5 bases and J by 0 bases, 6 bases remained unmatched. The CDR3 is CASSPSGPSSYNEQFF. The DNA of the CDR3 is TGTGCCAGTAGTCCTAGCGGGCCTAGCTCCTACAATGAGCAGTTCTTC.

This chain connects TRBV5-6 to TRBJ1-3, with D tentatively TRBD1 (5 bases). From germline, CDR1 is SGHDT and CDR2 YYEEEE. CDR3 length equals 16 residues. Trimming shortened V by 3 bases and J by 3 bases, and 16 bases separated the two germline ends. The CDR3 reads CASSSYAGGDGNTIYF. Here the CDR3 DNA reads TGTGCCAGCAGCTCCTATGCTGGGGGGGATGGAAACACCATATATTTT.

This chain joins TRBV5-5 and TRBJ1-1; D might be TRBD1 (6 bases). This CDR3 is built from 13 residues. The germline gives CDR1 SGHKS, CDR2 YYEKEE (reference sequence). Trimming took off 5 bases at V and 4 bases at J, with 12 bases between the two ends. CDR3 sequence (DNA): TGTGCCAGCAGTTATAACAGGGTCACTGAAGCTTTCTTT. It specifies CASSYNRVTEAFF.